This T cell receptor (beta chain) was documented in a study of blood T cell repertoires in COVID-19. In the study overall: Acute and convalescent COVID-19 specimens originated in the United States, Italy and Spain.

The CDR3 covers 15 residues. Trimming removed 4 bases at V and 8 bases at J, with 18 bases between. The germline CDR1 and CDR2 sequences are SGDLS and YYNGEE. Original analysis: Amplification from reference gene primers served as the basis for estimated nucleated cell counts. Assay: immunoSEQ multiplex PCR; the TCRdb copy retains only in-frame clones and omits some. V, J and clone size reflect that table, while D and trimming were determined from the DNA. The sample consists of 100,000 to 150,000 clones, just under 85% of them appearing once. This TCR was sampled from a woman in her fifties or sixties with acute or convalescent COVID-19. The sequenced sample consisted of peripheral blood. This chain connects TRBV9 to TRBJ1-4; D gene uncertain. The CDR3 loop is CASSPRGQLEEKLFF. CDR3 bases: TGTGCCAGCAGCCCCCGAGGGCAGTTAGAAGAAAAACTGTTTTTT.